This TCR beta chain was documented in a study of blood T cell repertoires in COVID-19. TCRdb's table, derived via immunoSEQ multiplex PCR, lists solely in-frame clones and lacks some. The table lists some 270,000 clones, roughly nine tenths of them singletons. The germline CDR1 and CDR2 sequences are MGHRA and YSYEKL. The CDR3 consists of 14 residues. V dropped 4 bases and J dropped 6; count of bases not matched to a gene: 2. This clone appeared a few times. The sequence was collected from a woman aged 60-75 years who had recovered from COVID-19. This chain connects TRBV4-1 to TRBJ1-6, with 8 nucleotides matching TRBD1. Sequenced: PBMCs or T cells enriched from blood (not recorded which). CDR3 in DNA: TGCGCCAGCAGCCCGACAGGGGTTAATTCACCCCTCCACTTT. Translation gives CASSPTGVNSPLHF.